The 31 T cell receptor beta chains reported below all come from one sample, sequenced in a study of technical replicates of blood from a handful of donors (dated by TCRdb to the late 2010s). Preparation of the library involved the immunoSEQ multiplex PCR assay. TCRdb provides this immuneACCESS table in a form limited to in-frame rearrangements. Some clones are lacking; in checked studies, under half of them reflect an unresolved V gene, and why the rest are absent is not known. This sample holds some 71,000 clones; roughly 96% were observed only once. The ten top clones hold approximately 0.2% of the sample. The source material was T cells isolated from PBMCs. These receptors were taken from a human donor in good health.

The gene calls are TRBV2 and TRBJ2-6; TRBD2 is a possible D gene (6 bases). The CDR3 extends over 14 amino acids. Germline lookup yields CDR1 SNHLY and CDR2 FYNNEI. Trimming removed 7 bases at V and 0 bases at J, with 7 bases between. Here the CDR3 reads CASTGGSGANVLTF. CDR3 coding DNA: TGTGCCAGCACCGGGGGCTCTGGGGCCAACGTCCTGACTTTC. The whole variable domain, remainder taken from reference TRBV2 and TRBJ2-6, is EPEVTQTPSHQVTQMGQEVILRCVPISNHLYFYWYRQILGQKVEFLVSFYNNEISEKSEIFDDQFSVERPDGSNFTLKIRSTKLEDSAMYFCASTGGSGANVLTFGAGSRLTVL.

The chain has TRBV7-8 and TRBJ2-7; possibly TRBD2 for D (5 bases). Trimming removed 3 bases from V and 7 bases from J, with 22 bases in between. CDR1 and CDR2 (germline): SGHVS, FQNEAQ. This CDR3 is 16 amino acids long. This CDR3 reads CASSFPPGEIATEQYF. The CDR3 coding sequence is TGTGCCAGCAGCTTTCCCCCCGGGGAGATCGCGACTGAGCAGTACTTC.

The CDR3 DNA reads as TGCATAACTGACTCGGGCTATGGCTACACCTTC. Encoded protein: CITDSGYGYTF. This rearrangement joins TRBV20-1 to TRBJ1-2, with unresolved D. This CDR3 contains 11 residues. Per the germline V gene, CDR1 is DFQATT and CDR2 is SNEGSKA (reference sequence).

CDR3 amino acids: CASSLELAEYTGELFF. The CDR3, as DNA: TGTGCCAGCAGCTTGGAACTAGCTGAGTACACCGGGGAGCTGTTTTTT. The genes are TRBV5-8 and TRBJ2-2, with D perhaps TRBD2 (6 bases). Trimming removed 0 bases at V and 3 bases at J, with 12 bases between. The germline V gene encodes CDR1 SGHTS and CDR2 YDEGEE. CDR3 size: 16 residues.

The chain has TRBV10-3 and TRBJ2-3, with TRBD2 matching over 8 bases. V lost 5 bases and J lost 2; bases outside the gene matches: 9. In germline, CDR1 is ENHRY, CDR2 SYGVKD. The CDR3 loop spans 16 amino acids. CDR3 in amino acids: CAISPNEAGVTDTQYF. The DNA for the CDR3 is TGTGCCATCAGTCCAAACGAAGCGGGAGTCACAGATACGCAGTATTTT.

V and J are TRBV18 and TRBJ1-3; a weak D match, TRBD1 (5 bases). V was trimmed by 0 bases and J by 4 bases, leaving 10 bases between them. This CDR3 region has 15 residues. Germline V CDR1 and CDR2: KGHSH, LQKENI. The CDR3 nucleotides are TGTGCCAGCTCACCACCCCAGGGCTGGGGAAACACCATATATTTT. Translated, it gives CASSPPQGWGNTIYF.

The J gene is TRBJ2-2, the V gene TRBV5-1; tentative D call: TRBD2 (6 bases). V was cut by 6 bases and J by 3 bases, with 24 bases left in between. Germline V lookup: CDR1 SGHRS, CDR2 YFSETQ. There are 18 residues in the CDR3. The CDR3, as DNA: TGCGCCAGCACTTCATGGTTATGGGAGGAATCGGACACCGGGGAGCTGTTTTTT. Its protein is CASTSWLWEESDTGELFF.

This chain links TRBV11-3 with TRBJ1-3; D not resolved. CDR3 length: 15 residues. Per the germline V gene, CDR1 is SGHNT and CDR2 is YENEEA. Trimming cost V 0 bases and J 3 bases, with 9 bases left between them. The CDR3 here is CASSLDYDYGNTIYF. The DNA for the CDR3 is TGTGCCAGCAGCTTAGATTATGACTATGGAAACACCATATATTTT.

The chain recombines TRBV7-9 with TRBJ1-5, with D possibly matching TRBD1 (5 bases). The CDR3 consists of 17 residues. Trimming left V 2 bases short and J 0 bases short, with 14 bases between. Per germline, CDR1 SEHNR and CDR2 FQNEAQ (reference sequence). CDR3 residues: CASSLSGGEYSNQPQHF. Here the CDR3 DNA reads TGTGCCAGCAGCTTAAGTGGGGGGGAATATAGCAATCAGCCCCAGCATTTT.

The chain combines TRBV7-2 with TRBJ2-1; 15 nucleotides align to TRBD2. This CDR3 is built from 18 residues. J lost 7 bases, V lost 5 bases, and 12 bases had no gene match. From germline, CDR1 is SGHTA and CDR2 FQGNSA. CDR3 protein: CASSRGLAGGRLINEQFF. CDR3 sequence (DNA): TGTGCCAGCAGCCGGGGACTAGCGGGGGGACGGTTGATTAATGAGCAGTTCTTC.

The count of this clone is one. The chain employs TRBV14 and TRBJ1-3, with unresolved D. CDR3 length: 14 amino acids. Germline CDR1 SGHDN, CDR2 FVKESK. V was clipped by 4 bases and J by 4 bases, with 11 bases between them. CDR3 nucleotides: TGTGCCAGCAGCCCGTACCGGGTGGGAAACACCATATATTTT. Amino acids: CASSPYRVGNTIYF.

This rearrangement joins TRBV10-2 to TRBJ1-2; the match to TRBD1 covers 7 bases. Germline V CDR1 and CDR2: WSHSY, SAAADI. The V gene end was trimmed by 10 bases and the J gene end by 8 bases; junction bases not matched to a gene: 10. This CDR3 is built from 12 residues. DNA of the CDR3: TGCGCCACCATTGACAGGGAAGCGGGCTACACCTTC. Its protein product is CATIDREAGYTF.

The rearrangement joins TRBV5-4 to TRBJ2-5; no clear D gene. Germline V gene sequence: CDR1 SGHNT, CDR2 YYREEE (reference sequence). The CDR3 contains 14 residues. With 0 bases removed from V and 1 base from J, the gap between germline ends came to 7 bases. This CDR3 is CASSLVTGQETQYF. For the CDR3, the DNA is TGTGCCAGCAGCTTGGTAACGGGCCAAGAGACCCAGTACTTC.

This chain uses TRBV25-1 with TRBJ1-1, with TRBD1 identical over 8 bases. The junction had 7 bases not matched to a gene; V was cut back by 4 bases and J by 6 bases. CDR3 size: 14 residues. Germline loops: CDR1 MGHDK, CDR2 SYGVNS. CDR3 loop: CASSGRTGFAEAFF. For the CDR3, the DNA is TGTGCCAGCAGTGGAAGGACAGGGTTCGCTGAAGCTTTCTTT.

The rearrangement joins TRBV28 to TRBJ1-2; D perhaps matches TRBD1 (6 bases). From germline, CDR1 is MDHEN and CDR2 SYDVKM. This CDR3 is built from 15 residues. V dropped 5 bases and J dropped 2 bases, with 15 bases sitting between them. In nucleotides, the CDR3 is TGTGCCAGCAGTACCCTCCCGGACAGCAACTATGGCTACACCTTC. This codes for CASSTLPDSNYGYTF.

V gene TRBV5-1 combines with J gene TRBJ2-7; TRBD2 matches 14 bases. This CDR3 has 21 amino acids. The trim removed 0 bases at V and 7 bases at J, leaving 21 bases unmatched. Germline-derived CDR1 and CDR2 are SGHRS and YFSETQ. CDR3 region: CASSLVGRGIVGTSGRREQYF. CDR3 DNA sequence: TGCGCCAGCAGCTTGGTAGGCCGGGGGATTGTGGGGACTAGCGGGAGAAGAGAGCAGTACTTC.

This rearrangement joins TRBV7-9 to TRBJ2-7; 7 bases are shared with TRBD1. J was trimmed by 2 bases and V by 5 bases; bases with no gene match: 9. The CDR3 has 15 residues. Looked up from germline, CDR1 is SEHNR and CDR2 is FQNEAQ (reference sequence). In nucleotides, the CDR3 is TGTGCCAGCAGCGGTGACGGGACAGAGACCTACGAGCAGTACTTC. Its protein product is CASSGDGTETYEQYF.

The V gene is TRBV5-6, the J gene TRBJ2-7, with a weak D call TRBD2 (5 bases). The CDR3 extends over 12 amino acids. Germline assignment: CDR1 SGHDT and CDR2 YYEEEE. With 2 bases removed from V and 4 bases from J, the gap between germline ends came to 7 bases. The CDR3 sequence is CASSLLEYEQYF. The CDR3 DNA reads as TGTGCCAGCAGCTTACTAGAATACGAGCAGTACTTC.

The V call is TRBV19, the J call TRBJ1-2; no clear D. Germline V gene sequence: CDR1 LNHDA, CDR2 SQIVND (reference sequence). The V and J ends lost 7 bases and 0 bases respectively, with 15 bases between them. This CDR3 region has 15 residues. The CDR3 region is CASIRGTAANYGYTF. The CDR3 bases are TGTGCCAGTATACGCGGAACCGCCGCTAACTATGGCTACACCTTC. The variable domain in full, completed from reference TRBV19 and TRBJ1-2, reads DGGITQSPKYLFRKEGQNVTLSCEQNLNHDAMYWYRQDPGQGLRLIYYSQIVNDFQKGDIAEGYSVSREKKESFPLTVTSAQKNPTAFYLCASIRGTAANYGYTFGSGTRLTVV.

This chain uses TRBV2 with TRBJ2-3, with TRBD1 identical over 11 bases. Germline loops: CDR1 SNHLY, CDR2 FYNNEI. The length of the CDR3 is 16 residues. Trimming removed 6 bases from V and 6 bases from J; junction bases left unmatched: 11. Here the CDR3 reads CASRLYRDRGRDTQYF. DNA for the CDR3: TGTGCCAGCAGACTCTACCGGGACAGGGGGAGGGATACGCAGTATTTT.

The gene calls are TRBV6-1 and TRBJ2-1, with 8 bases that match TRBD2. The CDR3 sequence is 12 residues long. After removal of 8 bases from V and 10 bases from J, the junction contained 7 bases not matched to a gene. CDR1 is MNHNS and CDR2 is SASEGT in the germline V gene. CDR3 sequence reads: CASATSVGEQFF. CDR3 nucleotides: TGTGCCAGCGCGACTAGCGTTGGCGAGCAGTTCTTC.

This chain uses TRBV5-1 with TRBJ2-3; tentatively, D is TRBD2 (6 bases). This CDR3 region has 18 residues. V lost 4 bases and J lost 6, with 27 bases in between. CDR1 SGHRS and CDR2 YFSETQ come from the germline V gene. CDR3 region: CASSRSSNLARGGDTQYF. The CDR3 nucleotides read TGCGCCAGCAGCCGCTCTTCTAATCTAGCGCGGGGCGGGGATACGCAGTATTTT.

The rearrangement uses TRBV4-1 and TRBJ2-3; the D gene is possibly TRBD2 (6 bases). The CDR3 is 16 amino acids. V lost 1 base, J lost 4 bases, and 15 bases lay in between. Germline lookup yields CDR1 MGHRA and CDR2 YSYEKL. As DNA, the CDR3 is TGCGCCAGCAGCCAAGGACGGCTAGCGAACCCAGATACGCAGTATTTT. Encoded protein: CASSQGRLANPDTQYF.

V and J are TRBV6-5 and TRBJ1-1; 8 bases map to TRBD1. Trimming took 4 bases from V and 4 from J; bases not matched to a gene: 5. The CDR3 sequence is 14 residues long. From germline, CDR1 is MNHEY and CDR2 SVGAGI. The DNA of the CDR3 is TGTGCCAGCAGTTTAGGGACAGGAAGCACTGAAGCTTTCTTT. It specifies CASSLGTGSTEAFF.

The J gene is TRBJ2-7, the V gene TRBV6-6; 10 bases align to TRBD1. After removal of 2 bases from V and 2 bases from J, the junction contained 3 bases not matched to a gene. Per the germline V gene, CDR1 is MNHNY and CDR2 is SVGAGI (reference sequence). The CDR3 runs to 15 residues. CDR3 sequence reads: CASSYIGTGAYEQYF. The CDR3 DNA reads TGTGCCAGCAGTTACATTGGGACAGGGGCCTACGAGCAGTACTTC.

The chain has TRBV19 and TRBJ2-3; 7 bases align to TRBD2. Germline assignment: CDR1 LNHDA and CDR2 SQIVND (reference sequence). Trimming at V came to 1 base and at J to 5 bases, leaving 3 bases not matched to a gene. The CDR3 contains 14 residues. As DNA, the CDR3 is TGTGCCAGTAGTATAGTGGGAGGGGTAGATACGCAGTATTTT. It is translated as CASSIVGGVDTQYF.

Points on this clone: Other DNA sequences from this sample encode an identical CDR3 as well. The chain uses TRBV7-9 and TRBJ1-5; D gene uncertain. The CDR3 consists of 12 residues. The ends were cut back, 1 base at V and 7 bases at J, with 5 bases in the middle. Germline-derived CDR1 and CDR2 are SEHNR and FQNEAQ (reference sequence). CDR3 sequence reads: CASSLGAQPQHF. The DNA of the CDR3 is TGTGCCAGCAGCTTAGGAGCACAGCCCCAGCATTTT.

The chain recombines TRBV9 with TRBJ2-5; TRBD2 agrees at 13 bases. CDR3 length equals 15 residues. V was clipped by 4 bases and J by 4 bases; unmatched bases: 4. Per germline, CDR1 SGDLS and CDR2 YYNGEE. The CDR3 sequence is CASSWTSGSGETQYF. The CDR3 nucleotides are TGTGCCAGCAGCTGGACTAGCGGGAGCGGAGAGACCCAGTACTTC.

The chain has TRBV5-1 and TRBJ2-2; TRBD1 matches at 11 bases. Germline lookup yields CDR1 SGHRS and CDR2 YFSETQ. Trimming removed 3 bases from V and 4 bases from J; junction bases left unmatched: 8. This CDR3 is 17 amino acids long. CDR3 region: CASSSMSGTGGTGELFF. The CDR3 DNA reads as TGCGCCAGCAGCTCAATGTCCGGGACAGGGGGCACCGGGGAGCTGTTTTTT.

This clone was observed a single time. The chain is built from TRBV7-8 and TRBJ2-1, with TRBD2 identical over 14 bases. This CDR3 region has 15 residues. Trimming cost V 6 bases and J 7 bases; bases outside gene matches: 5. Germline V gives CDR1 SGHVS, CDR2 FQNEAQ. Here the CDR3 DNA reads TGTGCCAGCAGACCCAGACTAGCGGGGGGGAATGAGCAGTTCTTC. It translates to CASRPRLAGGNEQFF.

The CDR3 protein is CASSFRGTSVGNEQFF. The CDR3 DNA is TGTGCCAGCAGCTTCCGGGGGACGTCCGTGGGCAATGAGCAGTTCTTC. The rearrangement links TRBV7-6 to TRBJ2-1; D possibly corresponds to TRBD2 (6 bases). Deletions cut 3 bases from V and 6 bases from J, with 18 bases between. The CDR3 runs 16 residues. CDR1 and CDR2 from the germline V gene are SGHVS and FNYEAQ.